These 29 T cell receptor beta chains share one sample of origin, sequenced in a study of PD-L1 blockade in urothelial cancer. Sequenced by immunoSEQ multiplex PCR; TCRdb stores in-frame clones only, minus some. The table lists more than 60,000 clones, roughly 90% of them singletons. The time point here: peripheral blood 6 weeks after treatment start. Sequences were derived from PBMCs, sampled around atezolizumab (anti-PD-L1) treatment. Every receptor here comes from a man in his 60s with urothelial cancer.

V gene TRBV6-4 combines with J gene TRBJ2-1, with 8 positions matching TRBD2. Germline CDR1 reads MRHNA; CDR2 reads SNTAGT. The CDR3 is made up of 15 amino acids. Losses at the gene ends were 6 bases for V and 8 bases for J; bases not matched to a gene: 12. The DNA for the CDR3 is TGTGCCAGCAGCGCCGGGGTAGCGGGGAGAGATGAGCAGTTCTTC. This encodes CASSAGVAGRDEQFF.

J is TRBJ2-7 and V is TRBV19; 7 bases are a match to TRBD1. Germline loops: CDR1 LNHDA, CDR2 SQIVND (reference sequence). J was trimmed by 7 bases and V by 4 bases; bases with no gene match: 10. CDR3 size: 14 residues. CDR3 protein: CASSTPDRLREQYF. The CDR3 DNA sequence: TGTGCCAGTAGTACCCCGGACAGGCTTCGGGAGCAGTACTTC.

The chain combines TRBV9 with TRBJ2-6; 8 bases fit TRBD2. Germline V lookup: CDR1 SGDLS, CDR2 YYNGEE. V dropped 4 bases and J dropped 3; count of bases not matched to a gene: 15. This CDR3 spans 19 amino acids. The CDR3: CASSPSLGAGALGANVLTF. CDR3 coding DNA: TGTGCCAGCAGCCCCTCCTTGGGAGCGGGAGCTCTTGGGGCCAACGTCCTGACTTTC.

The chain couples TRBV9 to TRBJ1-2; the D gene is possibly TRBD1 (6 bases). Per germline, CDR1 SGDLS and CDR2 YYNGEE. V lost 4 bases, J lost 0 bases, and 16 bases lay in between. The CDR3 length is 16 residues. The CDR3 bases are TGTGCCAGCAGCTTCGCCCCGGACAGCTCTAACTATGGCTACACCTTC. Its translation is CASSFAPDSSNYGYTF.

V gene TRBV5-1 combines with J gene TRBJ1-3; D gene unclear. CDR1 and CDR2 (germline): SGHRS, YFSETQ. CDR3 size: 15 residues. V lost 2 bases and J lost 0, with 9 bases in between. For the CDR3, the DNA is TGCGCCAGCAGCTTCAGAAATTCCTCTGGAAACACCATATATTTT. Its translation is CASSFRNSSGNTIYF.

The chain combines TRBV7-3 with TRBJ2-1; 12 nucleotides line up with TRBD2. Trimming took 5 bases from V and 7 from J; bases not matched to a gene: 15. Germline V gene data show CDR1 as SGHTA and CDR2 as FQGTGA. The CDR3 runs 18 residues. CDR3 nucleotide sequence: TGTGCCAGCAGCCCGAAGGGACTAGCGGGTGGAATGGGGAATGAGCAGTTCTTC. It is translated as CASSPKGLAGGMGNEQFF.

The rearrangement links TRBV4-2 to TRBJ2-7, with 10 bases identical to TRBD2. V shed 1 base and J 5 bases; nucleotides not matched to a gene: 26. Germline CDR1 LGHNA, CDR2 YNFKEQ. The CDR3 spans 22 residues. The CDR3 DNA reads as TGTGCCAGCAGCCAAGGGGTAATAGGGCGGTTGCTAGCGGGGGTCAGGCTCCACGAGCAGTACTTC. It translates to CASSQGVIGRLLAGVRLHEQYF.

The rearrangement uses TRBV29-1 and TRBJ1-2; D is possibly TRBD1 (6 bases). This CDR3 has 15 amino acids. Trimming stripped 4 bases from V and 1 base from J, with 16 bases between. Germline assignment: CDR1 SQVTM and CDR2 ANQGSEA. Written as DNA, the CDR3 is TGCAGCGTTGCCGCGGGGGGGGGCGGTAACTATGGCTACACCTTC. Translated: CSVAAGGGGNYGYTF.

The rearrangement joins TRBV27 to TRBJ2-7; 7 positions agree with TRBD1. The CDR3 spans 13 residues. The V and J ends lost 5 bases and 5 bases, in that order; junction bases with no gene match: 6. Germline CDR1 is MNHEY and CDR2 is SMNVEV (reference sequence). DNA for the CDR3: TGTGCCAGCAGTAAGAGACAGGGTCACGAGCAGTACTTC. Translated: CASSKRQGHEQYF.

The chain is built from TRBV7-2 and TRBJ2-7, with TRBD2 identical over 10 bases. Germline trimming cut 4 bases from V and 2 bases from J; bases unmatched to any gene: 8. CDR3 size: 16 residues. The germline V gene encodes CDR1 SGHTA and CDR2 FQGNSA. Here the CDR3 reads CASSSSRTSGPYEQYF. CDR3 DNA: TGTGCCAGCAGCTCCAGCCGGACTAGCGGCCCCTACGAGCAGTACTTC.

This chain uses TRBV4-2 with TRBJ2-7; 11 bases map to TRBD2. The V gene's germline CDR1 is LGHNA and CDR2 YNFKEQ. CDR3 length equals 16 residues. V lost 3 bases, J lost 6 bases, and 10 bases stayed unmatched. CDR3 amino acids: CASSQQTSGTWGEQYF. The CDR3, as DNA: TGTGCCAGCAGCCAGCAGACTAGCGGGACATGGGGCGAGCAGTACTTC.

This chain links TRBV19 with TRBJ1-5, with D possibly TRBD1 on 5 matching bases. Trimming removed 7 bases from V and 5 bases from J, with 18 bases in between. Germline lookup yields CDR1 LNHDA and CDR2 SQIVND (reference sequence). The CDR3 is 15 residues long. Here the CDR3 DNA reads TGTGCCAGTACCCCCGCAGGGAGGGGTGATCAGCCCCAGCATTTT. Translated, it gives CASTPAGRGDQPQHF.

The CDR3 region is CASSLAGGHSGNTIYF. The CDR3 DNA reads as TGTGCCAGCAGCTTGGCGGGGGGCCACTCTGGAAACACCATATATTTT. The rearrangement joins TRBV7-3 to TRBJ1-3; TRBD1 is a possible D gene (6 bases). Germline CDR1 reads SGHTA; CDR2 reads FQGTGA. This CDR3 has 16 residues. V was trimmed by 3 bases and J by 0 bases, leaving 12 bases between them.

In its sample, this clone ranks as medium-sized. The V and J genes are TRBV7-9 and TRBJ1-1, with D perhaps TRBD1 (6 bases). The CDR3 has 15 amino acids. V dropped 5 bases and J dropped 1 base, with 14 bases sitting between them. The V gene's germline CDR1 is SEHNR and CDR2 FQNEAQ (reference sequence). Here the CDR3 DNA reads TGTGCCAGCAGCATCCTACAGGGCCCGAACACTGAAGCTTTCTTT. It codes for CASSILQGPNTEAFF.

The rearrangement uses TRBV11-2 and TRBJ2-7; the match to TRBD2 covers 9 bases. The CDR3 consists of 15 residues. The germline gives CDR1 SGHAT, CDR2 FQNNGV. V lost 0 bases, J lost 3 bases, and 3 bases stayed unmatched. CDR3 in amino acids: CASSLESTSGYEQYF. The DNA for the CDR3 is TGTGCCAGCAGCTTAGAGTCGACTAGCGGCTACGAGCAGTACTTC.

The chain combines TRBV9 with TRBJ1-3, with unresolved D. This CDR3 spans 15 amino acids. Germline V gene lookup returns CDR1 SGDLS and CDR2 YYNGEE. V lost 0 bases, J lost 1 base, and 8 bases lay in between. The CDR3 sequence: CASSVESASGNTIYF. CDR3 DNA: TGTGCCAGCAGCGTAGAATCAGCGTCTGGAAACACCATATATTTT.

This chain uses TRBV6-1 with TRBJ2-4; D gene unclear. Germline lookup yields CDR1 MNHNS and CDR2 SASEGT. Trimming cost V 2 bases and J 2 bases, with 13 bases left between them. This CDR3 contains 16 residues. DNA for the CDR3: TGTGCCAGCAGTGAACTAGACCTGGCCTCCAAAAACATTCAGTACTTC. Translated: CASSELDLASKNIQYF.

This clone has only one observation. The chain joins TRBV6-6 to TRBJ2-3, with TRBD1 identical over 7 bases. J was trimmed by 4 bases and V by 7 bases; bases with no gene match: 8. Germline CDR1 MNHNY, CDR2 SVGAGI (reference sequence). There are 14 residues in the CDR3. The CDR3 coding sequence is TGTGCCAGCAATCCTCGACAGGGTTCAGATACGCAGTATTTT. Its protein product is CASNPRQGSDTQYF.

The rearrangement uses TRBV30 and TRBJ1-5, with 10 bases fitting TRBD1. This CDR3 has 15 amino acids. The V gene end was trimmed by 5 bases and the J gene end by 2 bases; junction bases not matched to a gene: 6. The germline V gene has CDR1 GTSNPN and CDR2 SVGIG (reference sequence). This CDR3 reads CAWGSGTGGNQPQHF. The CDR3 DNA reads TGTGCCTGGGGATCCGGGACAGGGGGCAATCAGCCCCAGCATTTT.

In this sample, this clone turned up once. This chain's CDR3 is CASSPGGRGDGNTIYF. DNA of the CDR3: TGTGCCAGCAGCCCAGGGGGCAGGGGTGATGGAAACACCATATATTTT. The chain has TRBV9 and TRBJ1-3; 8 positions match TRBD1. V lost 4 bases to trimming and J lost 3 bases; unmatched junction nucleotides: 9. The germline gives CDR1 SGDLS, CDR2 YYNGEE. This CDR3 spans 16 amino acids.

V is TRBV10-3 and J is TRBJ1-5; D is ambiguous. Germline V gives CDR1 ENHRY, CDR2 SYGVKD. This CDR3 comprises 12 residues. Trimming took off 7 bases at V and 4 bases at J, with 8 bases between the two ends. The CDR3 region is CAITRGNQPQHF. The CDR3 DNA is TGTGCCATCACTCGGGGAAATCAGCCCCAGCATTTT.

The chain combines TRBV28 with TRBJ2-2; D remains unclear. The CDR3 consists of 13 residues. CDR1 and CDR2 from the germline V gene are MDHEN and SYDVKM. Trimming took 6 bases from V and 4 from J, leaving 9 bases between them. The DNA of the CDR3 is TGTGCCAGCAGCACAATATCCACCGGGGAGCTGTTTTTT. Residues: CASSTISTGELFF.

The rearrangement links TRBV11-2 to TRBJ1-5; 10 bases fit TRBD1. J lost 5 bases, V lost 4 bases, and 2 bases had no gene match. CDR1 and CDR2 (germline): SGHAT, FQNNGV. The CDR3 is made up of 14 amino acids. This CDR3 is CASSSTGGDQPQHF. CDR3 in DNA: TGTGCCAGCAGCTCGACAGGGGGCGATCAGCCCCAGCATTTT.

Written as DNA, the CDR3 is TGTGCCAGCAAGCTTGACAGGGACCACTACAATGAGCAGTTCTTC. Residues: CASKLDRDHYNEQFF. The chain combines TRBV6-1 with TRBJ2-1, with 7 nucleotides matching TRBD1. This CDR3 comprises 15 residues. The germline V gene has CDR1 MNHNS and CDR2 SASEGT. The J segment lost 3 bases and the V segment lost 7 bases, leaving 9 bases of the junction unmatched.

V gene TRBV7-3 combines with J gene TRBJ2-7; 13 bases are shared with TRBD2. Trimming at V came to 5 bases and at J to 2 bases, leaving 3 bases not matched to a gene. Germline V gene lookup returns CDR1 SGHTA and CDR2 FQGTGA. There are 15 residues in the CDR3. The CDR3 nucleotides read TGTGCCAGCAGCCCTGGGACTAGCGGGGCCTACGAGCAGTACTTC. Translating it yields CASSPGTSGAYEQYF.

V and J are TRBV2 and TRBJ2-1; no clear D. This CDR3 spans 11 amino acids. Germline V gene sequence: CDR1 SNHLY, CDR2 FYNNEI. Trimming took off 5 bases at V and 8 bases at J, with 7 bases between the two ends. The chain's CDR3 is CASSLVYEQFF. The CDR3 nucleotides read TGTGCCAGCAGTTTAGTATATGAGCAGTTCTTC.

The V call is TRBV6-5, the J call TRBJ2-5, with TRBD2 identical over 12 bases. The end of the DNA aligns better with TRBJ2-7, so the J call may be wrong. The CDR3 has 13 amino acids. Per the germline V gene, CDR1 is MNHEY and CDR2 is SVGAGI. Here the CDR3 reads CASKLAGGYEQYF. The CDR3 DNA follows: TGTGCCAGCAAACTAGCGGGAGGTTACGAGCAGTACTTC.

The chain employs TRBV28 and TRBJ1-1; D gene ambiguous. Per germline, CDR1 MDHEN and CDR2 SYDVKM. V shed 7 bases and J shed 3 bases, with 12 bases lying between them. The CDR3 covers 13 residues. The CDR3 region has the DNA TGTGCCAGCACTCAAAGGGAGTACACTGAAGCTTTCTTT. Its translation is CASTQREYTEAFF.

Only one count was recorded for this clone. The V gene is TRBV5-1, the J gene TRBJ2-2; D gene ambiguous. CDR1 is SGHRS, CDR2 YFSETQ, per germline. Deletions cut 2 bases from V and 5 bases from J, with 7 bases between. The CDR3 extends over 13 amino acids. CDR3 sequence: CASSFPSTGELFF. The DNA for the CDR3 is TGCGCCAGCAGCTTTCCTTCGACCGGGGAGCTGTTTTTT.